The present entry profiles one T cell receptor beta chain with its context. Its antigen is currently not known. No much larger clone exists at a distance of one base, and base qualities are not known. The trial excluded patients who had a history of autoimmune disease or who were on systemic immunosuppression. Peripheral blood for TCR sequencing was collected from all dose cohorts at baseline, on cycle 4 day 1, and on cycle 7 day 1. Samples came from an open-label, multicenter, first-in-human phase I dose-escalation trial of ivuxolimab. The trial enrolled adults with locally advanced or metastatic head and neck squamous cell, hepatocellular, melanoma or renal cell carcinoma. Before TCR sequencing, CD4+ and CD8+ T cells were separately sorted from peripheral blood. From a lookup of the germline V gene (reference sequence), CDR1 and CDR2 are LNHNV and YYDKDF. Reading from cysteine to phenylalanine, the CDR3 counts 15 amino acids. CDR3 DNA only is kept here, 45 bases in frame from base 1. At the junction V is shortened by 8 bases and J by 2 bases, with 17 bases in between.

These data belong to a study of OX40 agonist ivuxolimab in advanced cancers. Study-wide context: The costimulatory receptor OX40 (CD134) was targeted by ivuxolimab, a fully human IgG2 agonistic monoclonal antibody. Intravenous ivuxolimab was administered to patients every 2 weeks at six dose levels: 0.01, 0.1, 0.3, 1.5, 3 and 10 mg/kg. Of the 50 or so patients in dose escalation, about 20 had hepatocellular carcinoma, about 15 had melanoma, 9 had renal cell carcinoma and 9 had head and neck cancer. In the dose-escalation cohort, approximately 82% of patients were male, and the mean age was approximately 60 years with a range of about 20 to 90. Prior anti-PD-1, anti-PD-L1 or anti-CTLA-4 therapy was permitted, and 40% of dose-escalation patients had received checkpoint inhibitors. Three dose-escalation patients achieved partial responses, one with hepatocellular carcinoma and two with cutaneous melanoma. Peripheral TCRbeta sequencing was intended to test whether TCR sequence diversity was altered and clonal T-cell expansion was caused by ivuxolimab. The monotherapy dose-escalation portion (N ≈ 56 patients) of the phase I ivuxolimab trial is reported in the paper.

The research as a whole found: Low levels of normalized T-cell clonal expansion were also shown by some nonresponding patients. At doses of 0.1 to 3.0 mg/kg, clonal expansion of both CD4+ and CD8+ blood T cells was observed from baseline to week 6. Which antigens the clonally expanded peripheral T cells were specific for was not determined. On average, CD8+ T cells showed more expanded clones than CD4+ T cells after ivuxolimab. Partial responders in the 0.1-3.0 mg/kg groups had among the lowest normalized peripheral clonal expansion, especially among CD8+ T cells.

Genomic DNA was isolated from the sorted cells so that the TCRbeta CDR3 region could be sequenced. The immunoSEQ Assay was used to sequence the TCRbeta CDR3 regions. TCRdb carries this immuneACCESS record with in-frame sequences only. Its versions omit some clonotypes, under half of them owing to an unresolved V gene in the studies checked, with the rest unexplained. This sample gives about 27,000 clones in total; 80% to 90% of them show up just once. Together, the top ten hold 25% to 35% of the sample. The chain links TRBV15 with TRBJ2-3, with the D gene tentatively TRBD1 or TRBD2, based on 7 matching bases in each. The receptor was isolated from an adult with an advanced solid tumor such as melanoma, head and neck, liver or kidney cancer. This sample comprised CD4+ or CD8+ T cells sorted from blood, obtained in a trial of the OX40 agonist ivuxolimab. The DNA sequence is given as TGTGCCACCGGGGAAGACAGGGACTACACAGATACGCAGTATTTT. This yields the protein CATGEDRDYTDTQYF.